This T cell receptor beta chain was captured by sequencing in a study of blood T cells in healthy people across ages. In the case of this clonotype: Its antigen is unknown.

Overall study results and limits: TCR beta diversity per million T cells fell roughly linearly with age. Strong correlation existed between TCR beta diversity and naive T cell percentage. Estimated diversity across one million T cells was deemed an underestimate.

Using a J-beta primer mix together with a sample-barcoded 5' primer, a second PCR was run for about 6 to 11 cycles. The template-switch adaptor, which had 12 random nucleotides, put a tag on each cDNA molecule. Each CDR3 protein gets one entry after TCRdb re-called the 5' RACE reads with MiXCR. The profile shows 650,000 to 1,000,000 distinct CDR3 sequences, roughly 40% of them singletons. In germline, CDR1 is MGHDK, CDR2 SYGVNS. The V end lost 0 bases, the J end lost 6 bases, and 21 bases lay between the germline ends. The CDR3 has 18 amino acids. The chain is built from TRBV25-1 and TRBJ2-1; D is perhaps TRBD1 (5 bases). The receptor's source is a man in his late teens or twenties in good health. Sequencing input: blood. The CDR3 DNA reads TGTGCCAGCAGTGAATATTCCCCGCAGGGTAGAGCTGTCAATGAGCAGTTCTTC. Translating it yields CASSEYSPQGRAVNEQFF.